A single sample is the source of the 18 T cell receptor beta chains below, sequenced in a study of response to subunit inactivated influenza vaccine. TCRdb re-called the RT-PCR reads through MiXCR, storing one row per CDR3 protein. The sample shows 550,000 to 800,000 distinct CDR3 sequences, roughly 14% of them seen only once. Material: PBMCs from blood, obtained around two weeks before vaccination. These TCRs come from a man aged 45-60 years who received an inactivated influenza vaccine.

In this sample, this clonotype turned up many times. The chain recombines TRBV5-1 with TRBJ2-3; D is tentatively TRBD1 or TRBD2 (5 bases each). The length of the CDR3 is 15 residues. Germline V gene data show CDR1 as SGHRS and CDR2 as YFSETQ. Trimming took 3 bases from V and 3 from J, leaving 14 bases between them. The CDR3 DNA sequence: TGCGCCAGCAGCTCCGCCCCGTGGGGGACAGATACGCAGTATTTT. It translates to CASSSAPWGTDTQYF.

V and J are TRBV11-2 and TRBJ2-3; D not resolved. The V gene's germline CDR1 is SGHAT and CDR2 FQNNGV. V was shortened by 4 bases and J by 7 bases, with 9 bases between the two germline ends. The CDR3 runs 12 residues. CDR3 residues: CASSYLKYTQYF. As DNA, the CDR3 is TGTGCCAGCAGCTACCTTAAGTATACGCAGTATTTT.

This clonotype was observed a handful of times. The V call is TRBV7-9, the J call TRBJ2-1; 11 bases agree with TRBD2. Germline V gene data show CDR1 as SEHNR and CDR2 as FQNEAQ (reference sequence). This CDR3 has 15 residues. The V gene end was trimmed by 5 bases and the J gene end by 2 bases; junction bases not matched to a gene: 2. The chain's CDR3 is CASSGLAGTYNEQFF. CDR3 nucleotide sequence: TGTGCCAGCAGCGGACTAGCGGGCACCTACAATGAGCAGTTCTTC.

This clonotype occurred a few times. The genes are TRBV28 and TRBJ2-2; maybe TRBD2 (6 bases). This CDR3 spans 15 amino acids. V lost 6 bases to trimming and J lost 5 bases, with 16 bases between them. Germline V CDR1 and CDR2: MDHEN, SYDVKM. CDR3 sequence: CASSPGGTWTGELFF. The CDR3 region has the DNA TGTGCCAGCAGCCCCGGCGGGACCTGGACCGGGGAGCTGTTTTTT.

This clonotype was observed many times. CDR3 nucleotide sequence: TGTGCCAGCACCGCAAGCGTGAGCCACTATGGCTACACCTTC. Residues: CASTASVSHYGYTF. The chain has TRBV12-3 or TRBV12-4 and TRBJ1-2; no definite D call. The CDR3 length is 14 residues. Trimming removed 7 bases from V and 3 bases from J, with 15 bases in between.

The chain is built from TRBV25-1 and TRBJ2-7; 9 nucleotides agree with TRBD1. The CDR3 extends over 18 amino acids. J gave up 7 bases and V 2 bases, and 18 bases lay outside the gene matches. Germline V gene lookup returns CDR1 MGHDK and CDR2 SYGVNS. CDR3 DNA: TGTGCCAGCAGTGAAGCATGGTATTACGGACAGGGGCAGGGAGAGCAGTACTTC. Translation: CASSEAWYYGQGQGEQYF.

This clonotype was seen only a few times. V usage is TRBV12-5 and J usage is TRBJ2-7; 9 bases are shared with TRBD1. This CDR3 spans 16 amino acids. V dropped 5 bases and J dropped 4; count of bases not matched to a gene: 12. CDR1 and CDR2 from the germline V gene are LGHNT and FRNRAP. The DNA of the CDR3 is TGTGCTAGTGGTCCCCCAGGACAGGGGCCTCAATACGAGCAGTACTTC. As protein: CASGPPGQGPQYEQYF.

At least ten counts were recorded for this clonotype. The rearrangement uses TRBV20-1 and TRBJ2-7, with TRBD1 identical over 9 bases. CDR3 size: 15 residues. Germline CDR1 and CDR2: DFQATT and SNEGSKA (reference sequence). V lost 5 bases to trimming and J lost 3 bases; unmatched junction nucleotides: 11. CDR3 DNA sequence: TGCAGTGCTCAGGAAGGGACAGGGATTTTCTACGAGCAGTACTTC. Protein: CSAQEGTGIFYEQYF.

This clonotype was observed a few times. The chain is built from TRBV4-1 and TRBJ2-7; D assignment may be TRBD1 or TRBD2 (5 bases each). The CDR3 is made up of 16 amino acids. V was pared by 0 bases and J by 3 bases, with 15 bases between. In germline, CDR1 is MGHRA, CDR2 YSYEKL. The DNA for the CDR3 is TGCGCCAGCAGCCAAGAAGGGTTAGGGACCTACTACGAGCAGTACTTC. Amino acids: CASSQEGLGTYYEQYF.

In its sample, this clonotype was seen a few times. V is TRBV27 and J is TRBJ1-2; D gene ambiguous. V lost 4 bases to trimming and J lost 7 bases, with 19 bases between them. This CDR3 has 15 amino acids. The germline V gene encodes CDR1 MNHEY and CDR2 SMNVEV (reference sequence). CDR3 loop: CASSYVSGLGSGYTF. Written as DNA, the CDR3 is TGTGCCAGCAGTTATGTTTCAGGACTGGGATCTGGCTACACCTTC.

This chain's CDR3 is CSVEGAGFTEAFF. The CDR3 nucleotides are TGCAGCGTTGAAGGTGCCGGGTTCACTGAAGCTTTCTTT. This chain links TRBV29-1 with TRBJ1-1, with D hard to call. Trimming took off 1 base at V and 4 bases at J, with 10 bases between the two ends. The CDR3 loop spans 13 amino acids. CDR1 is SQVTM, CDR2 ANQGSEA, per germline.

This sequence joins TRBV29-1 and TRBJ2-1, with TRBD1 identical over 11 bases. The germline CDR1 and CDR2 sequences are SQVTM and ANQGSEA. The CDR3 contains 17 residues. Trimming removed 6 bases from V and 6 bases from J; junction bases left unmatched: 16. The CDR3 loop reads CSVQRIYSGQGGNEQFF. The CDR3 DNA reads TGCAGCGTGCAACGAATTTACTCGGGACAGGGGGGCAATGAGCAGTTCTTC.

The gene calls are TRBV4-3 and TRBJ2-1; 7 positions match TRBD2. The CDR3 has 18 amino acids. CDR1 and CDR2 (germline): LGHNA, YSLEER. After removal of 1 base from V and 0 bases from J, the junction contained 9 bases not matched to a gene. This CDR3 reads CASSQGMGGRGSYNEQFF. CDR3 coding DNA: TGCGCCAGCAGCCAAGGCATGGGCGGGAGAGGCTCCTACAATGAGCAGTTCTTC.

The rearrangement joins TRBV5-1 to TRBJ2-3; D is possibly TRBD1 (5 bases). From germline, CDR1 is SGHRS and CDR2 YFSETQ. This CDR3 comprises 11 residues. V lost 7 bases to trimming and J lost 6 bases, with 9 bases between them. The CDR3, as DNA: TGCGCCAGCGGACAATTGGATACGCAGTATTTT. Amino acids: CASGQLDTQYF.

This clonotype has a count of ten or more. J is TRBJ2-6 and V is TRBV5-1, with D uncertain. Trimming removed 0 bases from V and 0 bases from J, with 7 bases in between. CDR1 SGHRS and CDR2 YFSETQ come from the germline V gene. This CDR3 spans 16 amino acids. CDR3 nucleotide sequence: TGCGCCAGCAGCTTGGACGTTGTCTCTGGGGCCAACGTCCTGACTTTC. Amino acids: CASSLDVVSGANVLTF.

This clonotype has more than one count but fewer than ten. CDR3 sequence (DNA): TGCGCCAGCAGCCACCTGGGACAGTACAATGAGCAGTTCTTC. It encodes CASSHLGQYNEQFF. The chain joins TRBV4-1 to TRBJ2-1, with 7 bases that match TRBD1. Germline lookup yields CDR1 MGHRA and CDR2 YSYEKL. This CDR3 region has 14 residues. J was trimmed by 4 bases and V by 3 bases; bases with no gene match: 3.

The chain joins TRBV6-5 to TRBJ2-1; TRBD2 agrees at 8 bases. The length of the CDR3 is 18 residues. Trimming removed 5 bases from V and 2 bases from J; junction bases left unmatched: 14. Germline V gene lookup returns CDR1 MNHEY and CDR2 SVGAGI. For the CDR3, the DNA is TGTGCCAGCAGTCCCTCGTGGGAAACTAGCGGCCCCTACAATGAGCAGTTCTTC. Encoded protein: CASSPSWETSGPYNEQFF.

This rearrangement joins TRBV7-2 to TRBJ1-5; 7 bases match TRBD1. Unmatched junction bases numbered 6, after V lost 2 bases and J lost 2 bases. Germline lookup yields CDR1 SGHTA and CDR2 FQGNSA. This CDR3 spans 16 amino acids. In DNA, the CDR3 is TGTGCCAGCAGCTTACAGGGGGTCCTTGGCAATCAGCCCCAGCATTTT. Translating it yields CASSLQGVLGNQPQHF.